This entry lists 7 T cell receptor beta chains sequenced from one sample in a study of cytomegalovirus exposure and HLA in healthy donors. With 60 Vbeta and 13 Jbeta primers, the PCR was carried out. Sequenced by immunoSEQ multiplex PCR; TCRdb stores in-frame clones only, minus some. The sample yields about 130,000 clones, around 82% seen once. Input material: PBMCs. The receptors here all came from a man in his forties or fifties in good health and CMV-seronegative.

This clone has just one count. This sequence joins TRBV7-9 and TRBJ2-7, with 9 bases matching TRBD1. The CDR3 covers 14 residues. Germline loops: CDR1 SEHNR, CDR2 FQNEAQ (reference sequence). V shed 5 bases and J 3 bases; nucleotides not matched to a gene: 5. Written as DNA, the CDR3 is TGTGCCAGCAGCAATTTGGACAGGGGCTACGAGCAGTACTTC. Encoded protein: CASSNLDRGYEQYF.

This chain links TRBV23-1 with TRBJ1-5; 9 nucleotides match TRBD1. TRBV23-1 is annotated as an ORF whose role is uncertain. The CDR3 loop spans 15 amino acids. J was trimmed by 4 bases and V by 3 bases; bases with no gene match: 4. The CDR3 DNA reads as TGCGCCAGCAGTCATTGCGGGACAGGGAATCAGCCCCAGCATTTT. Translated, it gives CASSHCGTGNQPQHF.

This chain uses TRBV18 with TRBJ2-7, with D unclear. Trimming left V 4 bases short and J 0 bases short, with 4 bases between. CDR3 size: 12 residues. The germline gives CDR1 KGHSH, CDR2 LQKENI. CDR3 coding DNA: TGTGCCAGCTCACAGAGCTCCTACGAGCAGTACTTC. Translated, it gives CASSQSSYEQYF.

The chain recombines TRBV19 with TRBJ1-5; D perhaps matches TRBD1 (6 bases). The CDR3 is 18 amino acids. V lost 4 bases to trimming and J lost 1 base, with 20 bases between them. Germline CDR1 and CDR2: LNHDA and SQIVND (reference sequence). CDR3 DNA: TGTGCCAGTAGTAGCGCCCACAGGGATCTGACCAGCAATCAGCCCCAGCATTTT. The encoded protein is CASSSAHRDLTSNQPQHF.

The CDR3 DNA reads TGTGCCAGCAGTTCCCCTGGAGGCCACACAGATACGCAGTATTTT. Its translation: CASSSPGGHTDTQYF. The rearrangement links TRBV28 to TRBJ2-3; the D gene is possibly TRBD2 (5 bases). The CDR3 length is 15 residues. Germline V gene lookup returns CDR1 MDHEN and CDR2 SYDVKM. The V gene lost 4 bases and the J gene lost 2 bases, with 13 bases spanning the gap.

This clone showed up just once. The chain joins TRBV7-6 to TRBJ2-2; 9 bases agree with TRBD1. V lost 2 bases, J lost 7 bases, and 8 bases stayed unmatched. This CDR3 is built from 16 residues. Per germline, CDR1 SGHVS and CDR2 FNYEAQ. CDR3 residues: CASSLMGQGFDGELFF. The CDR3 DNA sequence: TGTGCCAGCAGCTTAATGGGACAGGGTTTTGACGGGGAGCTGTTTTTT.

V is TRBV28 and J is TRBJ1-5; TRBD1 matches at 7 bases. Germline trimming cut 6 bases from V and 2 bases from J; bases unmatched to any gene: 7. Germline lookup yields CDR1 MDHEN and CDR2 SYDVKM. The CDR3 has 15 amino acids. CDR3 bases: TGTGCCAGCAGCCCACCCACAGGGGGCAATCAGCCCCAGCATTTT. Its protein product is CASSPPTGGNQPQHF.